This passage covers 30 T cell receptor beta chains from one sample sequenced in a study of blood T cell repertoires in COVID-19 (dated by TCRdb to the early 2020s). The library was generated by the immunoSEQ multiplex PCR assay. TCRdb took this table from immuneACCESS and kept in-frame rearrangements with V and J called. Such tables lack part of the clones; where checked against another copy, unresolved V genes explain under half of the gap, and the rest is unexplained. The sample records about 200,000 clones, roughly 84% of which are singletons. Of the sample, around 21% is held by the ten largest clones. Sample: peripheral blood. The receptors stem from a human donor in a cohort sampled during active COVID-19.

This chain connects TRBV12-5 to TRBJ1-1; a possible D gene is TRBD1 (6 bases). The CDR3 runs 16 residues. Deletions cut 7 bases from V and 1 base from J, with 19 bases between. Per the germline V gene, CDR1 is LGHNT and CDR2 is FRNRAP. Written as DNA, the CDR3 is TGTGCTAGTGTAAGGGGCTCAGGGGCCACGAACACTGAAGCTTTCTTT. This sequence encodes CASVRGSGATNTEAFF.

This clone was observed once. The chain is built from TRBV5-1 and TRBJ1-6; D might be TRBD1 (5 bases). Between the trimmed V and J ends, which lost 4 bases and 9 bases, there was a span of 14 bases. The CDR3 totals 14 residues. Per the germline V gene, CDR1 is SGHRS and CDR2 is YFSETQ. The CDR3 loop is CASSADIPSSPLHF. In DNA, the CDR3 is TGCGCCAGCAGCGCGGACATCCCCAGTTCACCCCTCCACTTT.

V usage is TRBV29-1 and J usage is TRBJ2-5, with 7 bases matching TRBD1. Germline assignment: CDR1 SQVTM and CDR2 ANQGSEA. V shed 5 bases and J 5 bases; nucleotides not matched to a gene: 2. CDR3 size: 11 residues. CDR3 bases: TGCAGCGTTTACAGGGGTGAGACCCAGTACTTC. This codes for CSVYRGETQYF. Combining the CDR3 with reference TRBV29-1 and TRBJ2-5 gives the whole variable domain SAVISQKPSRDICQRGTSLTIQCQVDSQVTMMFWYRQQPGQSLTLIATANQGSEATYESGFVIDKFPISRPNLTFSTLTVSNMSPEDSSIYLCSVYRGETQYFGPGTRLLVL.

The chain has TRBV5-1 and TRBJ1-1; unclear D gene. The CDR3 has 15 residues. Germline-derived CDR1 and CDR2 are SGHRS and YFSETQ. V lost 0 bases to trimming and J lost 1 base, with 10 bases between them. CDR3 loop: CASSLARVGNTEAFF. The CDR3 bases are TGCGCCAGCAGCTTGGCGAGGGTAGGGAACACTGAAGCTTTCTTT.

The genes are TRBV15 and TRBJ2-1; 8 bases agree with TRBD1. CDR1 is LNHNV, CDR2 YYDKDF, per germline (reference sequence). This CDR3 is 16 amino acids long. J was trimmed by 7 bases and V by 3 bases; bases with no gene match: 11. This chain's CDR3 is CATSSRQGLTRNEQFF. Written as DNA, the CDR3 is TGTGCCACCAGCAGCCGACAGGGGCTAACTAGGAATGAGCAGTTCTTC.

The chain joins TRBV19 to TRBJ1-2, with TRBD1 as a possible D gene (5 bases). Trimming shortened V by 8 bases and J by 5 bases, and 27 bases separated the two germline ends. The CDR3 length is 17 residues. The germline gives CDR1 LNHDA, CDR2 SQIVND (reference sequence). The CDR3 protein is CASLGSRDGGEEYGYTF. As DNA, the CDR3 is TGTGCCAGTCTAGGATCAAGGGACGGCGGGGAGGAATATGGCTACACCTTC.

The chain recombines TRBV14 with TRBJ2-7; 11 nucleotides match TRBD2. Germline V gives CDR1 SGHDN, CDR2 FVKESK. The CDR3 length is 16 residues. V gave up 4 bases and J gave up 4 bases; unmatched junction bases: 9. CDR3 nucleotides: TGTGCCAGCAGCCGTGCGCTAGCGGGGGGTATATACGAGCAGTACTTC. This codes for CASSRALAGGIYEQYF.

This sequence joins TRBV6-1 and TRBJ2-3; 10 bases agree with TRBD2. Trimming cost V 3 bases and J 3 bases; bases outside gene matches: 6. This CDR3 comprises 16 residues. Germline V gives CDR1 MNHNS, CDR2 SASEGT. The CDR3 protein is CASSEGLAGVTDTQYF. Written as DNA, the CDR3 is TGTGCCAGCAGTGAGGGGCTAGCGGGGGTTACAGATACGCAGTATTTT.

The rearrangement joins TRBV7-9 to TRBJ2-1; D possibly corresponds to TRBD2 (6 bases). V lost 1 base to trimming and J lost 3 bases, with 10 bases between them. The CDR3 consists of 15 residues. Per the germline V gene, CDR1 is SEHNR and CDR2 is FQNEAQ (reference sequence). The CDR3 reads CASSLEGGVYNEQFF. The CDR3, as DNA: TGTGCCAGCAGCTTAGAAGGCGGGGTCTACAATGAGCAGTTCTTC.

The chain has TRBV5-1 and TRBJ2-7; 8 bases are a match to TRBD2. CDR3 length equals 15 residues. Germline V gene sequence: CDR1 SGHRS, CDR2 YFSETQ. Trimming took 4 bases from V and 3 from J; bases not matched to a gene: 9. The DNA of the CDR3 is TGCGCCAGCAGCCGGGAGGGTGGCTCCGTCTACGAGCAGTACTTC. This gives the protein CASSREGGSVYEQYF.

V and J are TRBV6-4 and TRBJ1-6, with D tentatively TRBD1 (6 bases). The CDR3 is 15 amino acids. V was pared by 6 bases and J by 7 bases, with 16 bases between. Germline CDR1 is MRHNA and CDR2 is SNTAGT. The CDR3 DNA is TGTGCCAGCAGCTTAGGGGGGGATACGAATTCACCCCTCCACTTT. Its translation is CASSLGGDTNSPLHF.

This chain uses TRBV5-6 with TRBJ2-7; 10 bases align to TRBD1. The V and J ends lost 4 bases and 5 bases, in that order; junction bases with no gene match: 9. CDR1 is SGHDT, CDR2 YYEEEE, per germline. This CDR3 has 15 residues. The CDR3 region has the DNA TGTGCCAGCAGCCGTCCGGGACAGGGGAAAGACGAGCAGTACGTC. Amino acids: CASSRPGQGKDEQYV.

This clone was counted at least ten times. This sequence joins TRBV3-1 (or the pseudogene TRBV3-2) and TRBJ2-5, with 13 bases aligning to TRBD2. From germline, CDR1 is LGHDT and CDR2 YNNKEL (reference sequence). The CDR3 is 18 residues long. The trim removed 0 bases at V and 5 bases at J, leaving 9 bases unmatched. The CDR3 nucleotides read TGTGCCAGCAGCCAAGATTCTGGGACTAGCGGGATGGGGGAGACCCAGTACTTC. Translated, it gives CASSQDSGTSGMGETQYF.

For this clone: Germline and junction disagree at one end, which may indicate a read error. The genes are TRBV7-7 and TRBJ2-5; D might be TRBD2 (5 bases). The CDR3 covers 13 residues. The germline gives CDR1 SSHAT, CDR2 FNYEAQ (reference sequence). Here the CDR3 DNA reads TGTGCTAGCAGCTATTCCAAGCGGGAGACCCAGTACTTC. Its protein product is CASSYSKRETQYF. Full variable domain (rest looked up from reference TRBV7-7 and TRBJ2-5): GAGVSQSPRYKVTKRGQDVTLRCDPISSHATLYWYQQALGQGPEFLTYFNYEAQPDKSGLPSDRFSAERPEGSISTLTIQRTEQRDSAMYRCASSYSKRETQYFGPGTRLLVL.

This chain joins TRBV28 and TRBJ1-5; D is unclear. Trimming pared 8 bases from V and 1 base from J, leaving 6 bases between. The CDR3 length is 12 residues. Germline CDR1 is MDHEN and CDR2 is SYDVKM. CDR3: CASCGSNQPQHF. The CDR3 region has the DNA TGTGCCAGCTGCGGGAGCAATCAGCCCCAGCATTTT.

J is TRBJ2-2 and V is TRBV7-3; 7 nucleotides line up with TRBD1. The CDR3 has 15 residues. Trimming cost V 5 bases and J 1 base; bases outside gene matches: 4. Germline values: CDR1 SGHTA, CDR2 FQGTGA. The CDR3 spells CASSAYRGNTGELFF. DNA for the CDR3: TGTGCCAGCAGCGCCTACAGGGGGAACACCGGGGAGCTGTTTTTT.

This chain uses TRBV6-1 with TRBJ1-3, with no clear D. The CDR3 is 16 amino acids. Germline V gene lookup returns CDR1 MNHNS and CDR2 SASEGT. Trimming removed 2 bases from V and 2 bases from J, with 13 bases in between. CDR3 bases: TGTGCCAGCAGTGAACAGGCCGGGAGTGCTGGAAACACCATATATTTT. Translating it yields CASSEQAGSAGNTIYF.

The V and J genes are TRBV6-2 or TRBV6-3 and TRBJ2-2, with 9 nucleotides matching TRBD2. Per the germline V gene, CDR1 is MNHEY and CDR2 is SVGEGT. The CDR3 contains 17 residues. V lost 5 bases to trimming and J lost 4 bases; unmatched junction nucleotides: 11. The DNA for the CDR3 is TGTGCCAGCAGTCGGTTATTAGCGGGAGCGGCCACCGGGGAGCTGTTTTTT. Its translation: CASSRLLAGAATGELFF.

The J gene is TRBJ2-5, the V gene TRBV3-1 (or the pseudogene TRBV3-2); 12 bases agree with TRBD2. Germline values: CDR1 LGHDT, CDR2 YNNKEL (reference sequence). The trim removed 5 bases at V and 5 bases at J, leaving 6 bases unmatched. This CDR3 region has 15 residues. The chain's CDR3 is CASSAGLAGFETQYF. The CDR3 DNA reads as TGTGCCAGCAGCGCCGGACTAGCGGGGTTCGAGACCCAGTACTTC.

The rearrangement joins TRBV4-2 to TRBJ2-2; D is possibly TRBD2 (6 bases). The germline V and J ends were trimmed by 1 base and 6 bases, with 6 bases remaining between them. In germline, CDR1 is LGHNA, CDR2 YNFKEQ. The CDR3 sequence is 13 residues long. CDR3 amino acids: CASSQGEAGELFF. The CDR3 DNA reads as TGTGCCAGCAGCCAAGGGGAGGCCGGGGAGCTGTTTTTT.

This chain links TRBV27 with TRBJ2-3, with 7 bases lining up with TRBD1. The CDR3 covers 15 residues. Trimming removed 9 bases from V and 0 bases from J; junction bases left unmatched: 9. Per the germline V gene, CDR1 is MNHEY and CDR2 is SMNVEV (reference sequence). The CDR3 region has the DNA TGTGCCAGTAGTAAAGGGGACAGAAGCACAGATACGCAGTATTTT. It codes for CASSKGDRSTDTQYF.

The CDR3, as DNA: TGTGCCACCAGCAGAGATGGCACAGCTCCTAATGAAAAACTGTTTTTT. Its protein product is CATSRDGTAPNEKLFF. The rearrangement uses TRBV15 and TRBJ1-4; D uncertain. The CDR3 length is 16 residues. Germline CDR1 reads LNHNV; CDR2 reads YYDKDF (reference sequence). V gave up 0 bases and J gave up 3 bases, with 11 bases separating them.

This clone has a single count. The CDR3 spells CASSVWAVQDTQYF. The CDR3 DNA sequence: TGTGCCAGCAGTGTTTGGGCAGTTCAAGATACGCAGTATTTT. V and J are TRBV2 and TRBJ2-3; no clear D. Trimming cost V 4 bases and J 5 bases, with 13 bases left between them. Looked up from germline, CDR1 is SNHLY and CDR2 is FYNNEI. This CDR3 has 14 amino acids.

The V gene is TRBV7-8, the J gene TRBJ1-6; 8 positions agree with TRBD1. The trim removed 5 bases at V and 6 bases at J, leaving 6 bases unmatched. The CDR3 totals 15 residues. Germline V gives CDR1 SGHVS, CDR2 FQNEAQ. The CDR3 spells CASSPTGVPNSPLHF. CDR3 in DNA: TGTGCCAGCAGCCCGACAGGGGTACCTAATTCACCCCTCCACTTT.

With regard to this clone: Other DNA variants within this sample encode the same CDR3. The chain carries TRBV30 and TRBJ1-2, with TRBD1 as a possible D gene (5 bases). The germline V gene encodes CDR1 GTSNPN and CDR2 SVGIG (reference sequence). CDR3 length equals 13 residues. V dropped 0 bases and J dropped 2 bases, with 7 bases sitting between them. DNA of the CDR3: TGTGCCTGGAGTGTACAGGCAAACTATGGCTACACCTTC. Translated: CAWSVQANYGYTF. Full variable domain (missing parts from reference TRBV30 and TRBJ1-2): SQTIHQWPATLVQPVGSPLSLECTVEGTSNPNLYWYRQAAGRGLQLLFYSVGIGQISSEVPQNLSASRPQDRQFILSSKKLLLSDSGFYLCAWSVQANYGYTFGSGTRLTVV.

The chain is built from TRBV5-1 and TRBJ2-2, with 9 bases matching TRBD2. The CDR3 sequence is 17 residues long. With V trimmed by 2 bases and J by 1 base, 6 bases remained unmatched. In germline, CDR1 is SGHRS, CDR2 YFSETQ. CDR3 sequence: CASSLGRAGGNTGELFF. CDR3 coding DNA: TGCGCCAGCAGCTTAGGAAGAGCGGGAGGGAACACCGGGGAGCTGTTTTTT.

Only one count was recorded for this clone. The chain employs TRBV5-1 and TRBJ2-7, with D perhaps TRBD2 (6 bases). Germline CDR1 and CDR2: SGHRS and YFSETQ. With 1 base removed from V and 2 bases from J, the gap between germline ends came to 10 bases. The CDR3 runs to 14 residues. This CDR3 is CASSLTGETYEQYF. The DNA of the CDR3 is TGCGCCAGCAGCTTGACGGGAGAAACCTACGAGCAGTACTTC.

The DNA for the CDR3 is TGTGCCAGCAGCAAAGGGGGTCCGGGACAGGGAATCACTGAAGCTTTCTTT. It is translated as CASSKGGPGQGITEAFF. The chain has TRBV21-1 and TRBJ1-1; the table's TRBD1 call for D was not verified on the DNA. TRBV21-1 is tagged as a pseudogene. This CDR3 has 17 amino acids.

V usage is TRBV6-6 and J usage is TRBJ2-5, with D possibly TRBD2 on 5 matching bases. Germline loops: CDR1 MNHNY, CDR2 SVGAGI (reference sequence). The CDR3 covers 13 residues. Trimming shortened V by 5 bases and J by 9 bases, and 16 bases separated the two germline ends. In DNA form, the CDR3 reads TGTGCCAGCAGTCCCGATTCCTTCGGGGCCCAGTACTTC. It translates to CASSPDSFGAQYF.

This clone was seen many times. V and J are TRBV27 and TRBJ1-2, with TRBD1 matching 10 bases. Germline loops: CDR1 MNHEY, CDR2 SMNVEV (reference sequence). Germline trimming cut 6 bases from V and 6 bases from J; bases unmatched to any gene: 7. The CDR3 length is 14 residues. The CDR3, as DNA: TGTGCCAGCAGGACCCCGACAGGGGGCGATGGCTACACCTTC. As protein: CASRTPTGGDGYTF.